This TCR beta chain was recovered during a study of cytomegalovirus exposure and HLA in healthy donors. Study-level points and caveats: HLA allele associations emerged for 15,000 to 20,000 TCR beta sequences in a later analysis, at 0.05 false discovery rate.

This CDR3 comprises 16 residues. The ends lost 3 bases at V and 2 bases at J; junction bases unmatched: 7. Germline CDR1 is SNHLY and CDR2 is FYNNEI. Points on this clone: What it binds is unknown.

PCR was performed using 60 Vbeta and 13 Jbeta primers. Generated by immunoSEQ multiplex PCR, the TCRdb table keeps only in-frame clones and is missing some. The sample holds about 76,000 clones. Those who donated were healthy bone marrow donors. Sequenced input: PBMCs. The rearrangement joins TRBV2 to TRBJ1-2, with TRBD1 matching 9 bases. The TCR sequence derives from a woman between 40 and 50 years old in good health and CMV-seropositive. The CDR3 DNA sequence: TGTGCCAGCAGTGAGGGGGGACAGGGAAACAACTATGGCTACACCTTC. It codes for CASSEGGQGNNYGYTF.